This T cell receptor (beta chain) was sequenced for a study of blood T cell repertoires in COVID-19. As for the study in general: Both acute and convalescent COVID-19 samples were obtained from the United States, Italy and Spain.

In the original analysis: Amplification from reference gene primers served as the basis for estimated nucleated cell counts. TCRdb's table, derived via immunoSEQ multiplex PCR, lists solely in-frame clones and lacks some. The V and J calls and the clone size are those of that table, but D and trimming were determined from the DNA. The sample shows 210,000 or so clones, about 80% of them seen only once. The cohort comprised adults aged about 18 to 89 years residing in approximately 25 US areas. Recovered Cohort 3 donors showed two negative PCRs, clearance, or symptom resolution. Trimming shortened V by 0 bases and J by 5 bases, and 10 bases separated the two germline ends. The length of the CDR3 is 13 residues. Germline V lookup: CDR1 SQVTM, CDR2 ANQGSEA.

Sequencing was done on a sample of PBMCs or T cells enriched from blood (not recorded which). The TCR originated in a man aged 55 to 70 who had recovered from COVID-19. The chain combines TRBV29-1 with TRBJ1-1; D possibly corresponds to TRBD1 (6 bases). DNA for the CDR3: TGCAGCGTTGAAGACGGCAGGGGAACTGAAGCTTTCTTT. Translation: CSVEDGRGTEAFF.